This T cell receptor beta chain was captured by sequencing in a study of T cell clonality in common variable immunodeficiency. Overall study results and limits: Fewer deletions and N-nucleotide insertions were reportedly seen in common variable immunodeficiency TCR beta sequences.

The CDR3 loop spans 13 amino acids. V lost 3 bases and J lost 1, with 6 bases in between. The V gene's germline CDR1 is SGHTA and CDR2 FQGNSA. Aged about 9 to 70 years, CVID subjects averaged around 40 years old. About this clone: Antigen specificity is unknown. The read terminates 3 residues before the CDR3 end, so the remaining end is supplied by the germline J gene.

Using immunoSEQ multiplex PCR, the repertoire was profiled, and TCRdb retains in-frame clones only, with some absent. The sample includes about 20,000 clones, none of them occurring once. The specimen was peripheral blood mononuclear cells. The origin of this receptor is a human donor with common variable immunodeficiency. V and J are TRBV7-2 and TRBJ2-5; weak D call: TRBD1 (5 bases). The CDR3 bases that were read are TGTGCCAGCAGCTTGGGGCCCCAAGAGACC. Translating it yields CASSLGPQET. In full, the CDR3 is CASSLGPQETQYF.